This T cell receptor (beta chain) was captured by sequencing in a study of T cells in Graves' hyperthyroidism and ophthalmopathy. Patients aged 18 to 65 had newly diagnosed hyperthyroidism lasting under 2 months. The investigators amplified TCR beta CDR3 regions from RNA transcripts. First-round RT-PCR of the TCR CDR3 relied on the HTBI primer set. TCRdb re-analysed the multiplex PCR reads in MiXCR, keeping a single row per CDR3 protein. This sample has fewer than 850,000 distinct CDR3 sequences; roughly a sixth occur once, and the top ten carry around 16%. The CDR3 covers 12 residues. Germline CDR1 reads DFQATT; CDR2 reads SNEGSKA (reference sequence). The V end lost 4 bases, the J end lost 4 bases, and 9 bases lay between the germline ends. Study-level findings and limits: The model predicted ophthalmopathy a median roughly six months before onset. Most clonotypes expanded in thyroid above 0.001 were likewise present in blood.

For this clonotype: Its antigen remains unidentified.

The receptor was isolated from a man between 50 and 59 years old with Graves' hyperthyroidism. The chain employs TRBV20-1 and TRBJ2-3, with D tentatively TRBD2 (5 bases). Sequencing input: blood. CDR3 coding DNA: TGCAGTGCTATAACTAGAGCAGATACGCAGTATTTT. This sequence encodes CSAITRADTQYF.